The entry below describes one TCR beta chain. This clone occurred a few times. Its antigen remains undetermined. No base qualities exist here, and no much larger clone lies one base off it. The library was produced with the immunoSEQ multiplex PCR assay. The multiplex PCR relied on a mix of 60 forward primers for TCR Vbeta segments and 13 reverse primers for TCR Jbeta segments. A multiplex PCR assay on genomic DNA amplified the CDR3 region of rearranged TCR beta genes. The Illumina HiSeq System was used to sequence the amplified TCR beta libraries as 87-base-pair reads. On the study's bioinformatics: A later analysis counted about 80 million unique TCR beta chains across the 700 or so repertoires, and some 11 million of these chains were shared by at least two donors. To remove PCR and sequencing errors, raw reads were error-corrected and collapsed into unique sequences using a nearest-neighbor algorithm that merged closely related sequences. To assign V, D and J gene segments, CDR3 sequences were aligned to IMGT reference sequences. For a sequence to be retained, a match of at least six nucleotides was required to both a V gene segment and a J gene segment. Rearrangements were called productive when the CDR3 lacked stop codons and stayed in frame with V and J; all others were non-productive. CDR3 was defined by IMGT convention, running from the second conserved V-encoded cysteine to the conserved J-encoded phenylalanine. In an earlier analysis of approximately 590 of the donors, sequences lacking an unambiguous match to a single V gene segment were excluded. An earlier analysis of 550 to 650 of the donors classified V segments as functional when productive rearrangements were above 56.7% and as segregating when the standard deviation between donors was above 5%. A statistical classification framework was developed to diagnose cytomegalovirus status using the catalog of TCR beta chain sequences. V and J gene assignment, in a later analysis, came from comparing TCR nucleotide sequences with IMGT/GENE-DB human TR gene sequences. The TCRdist pipeline was used in a later analysis to assign CDR3 sequences and most-parsimonious VDJ recombination scenarios. A later analysis defined each TCR beta chain by its CDR3 amino acid sequence plus V-gene family, and excluded reads lacking a unique V-gene family. In a later analysis, around 650 highly shared, low-generation-probability nucleotide sequences were removed to address suspected cross-contamination and a sequencing artifact. In a later analysis, a clonal expansion index for each public chain was calculated from normalized within-repertoire ranks of inferred template counts. In a later analysis, generation probabilities were computed using a VDJ recombination model fitted to out-of-frame rearrangements, and the results were checked against IGoR. Hypergeometric tests were used in a later analysis to score TCR-TCR, TCR-HLA and TCR-CMV co-occurrence, with a repertoire-size bias correction applied to the TCR pairs. False discovery rates were estimated in a later analysis by permuting HLA or CMV assignments 20 times. In a later analysis, co-occurring TCRs were grouped using DBSCAN, and TCRdist sequence similarity was added for clustering within HLA-allele-positive subsets. Co-occurrence clustering excluded repertoires with fewer than 30,000 or more than 120,000 public chains, plus five with anomalous nucleotide sharing. The table was pulled from immuneACCESS by TCRdb, which kept in-frame rearrangements only. Such tables lose some clones; where checked, under half of the loss comes from unresolved V genes, and the rest has no known cause. That table gives V, J and clone size, and the DNA gave D and trimming. This sample comprises 35,000 to 40,000 clones, 60% to 70% of them detected only once. The top ten clones comprise around 18% of the sample.

This sample is part of a study of cytomegalovirus exposure and HLA in healthy donors (dated 2017 in TCRdb). With regard to the full study: In an earlier analysis of approximately 500 of the donors, roughly 300 Gb of sequence data and 90 million to 130 million unique TCR beta sequences from about 190 million T cells were reported. An early release that covered fewer than 800 HLA-typed donors contained around 300 gigabases of sequencing data and around 85 million unique TCR sequences. Of the roughly 400 genotyped donors, roughly 80% were placed in the genetic ancestry cluster associated with self-reported Caucasian donors. The study was designed to test whether signatures of past pathogen exposure could be identified by cataloging public T cell receptors. The T cell repertoires of 550 to 850 subjects were profiled by immunosequencing and related to cytomegalovirus serostatus. In addition to the first cohort of 666 subjects, a separate validation cohort of approximately 130 different subjects was used. High-throughput TCR immunosequencing, statistical association of individual TCRs with disease status, and machine learning were combined to predict cytomegalovirus infection status. To study patterns of TCR occurrence, a later analysis re-analyzed previously published TCR beta repertoires from around 700 donors and added high-resolution HLA genotyping. In the later analysis, no new phenotypic data were used to find candidate immune exposures; instead, reliance was placed on TCR beta sequences and their occurrence across donors. An earlier analysis of fewer than 750 of the donors used high-throughput TCR beta sequencing to judge whether each TCR beta V gene segment behaved as functional or pseudogenic. Donor age, sex, ethnicity and CMV serostatus were compiled together with the repertoire data. Genome-wide SNP genotypes for about 65% of the 666 donors were used in a later genetic analysis, which treated that subset as a discovery cohort. All discovery cohort repertoires had been generated on a single sequencing platform. Both class I and class II loci were covered by HLA typing, at four-digit resolution. The number of typed donors differed by locus: roughly 629-640 for A, B, C, DRB1 and DQB1; some 500 for DQA1; around 580 for DPA1; and approximately 450 for DPB1. Because of strong linkage in the cohort, roughly 5 DR-DQ haplotypes were treated as single units for association and clustering. Across 300 to 500 genotyped donors of the cohort, an average of roughly 250,000 unique TCR beta nucleotide sequences per donor were sequenced, and roughly 20% of those sequences were non-productive.

Overall study results and their limits: In a later genetic analysis, a missense DCLRE1C variant was associated with V-gene and J-gene trimming of TCR beta chains, and the association was replicated in an independent cohort. This cohort had only TCR beta chains sequenced, and the lack of alpha or paired-chain data limited which features could be detected. At a false discovery rate of 0.05, a later analysis linked under 20,000 TCR beta sequences to specific HLA alleles. Because counts were too low, seventeen rarely observed V segments, including chromosome 9 orphons, were left out of the earlier analysis of some 600 of the donors. Compared with the roughly 700-donor mean, donors in an Asian-associated ancestry cluster had fewer N-insertions in productive TCRs, according to a later genetic analysis. In an earlier analysis of several hundred of the donors, most TCR beta V segments were observed in productive rearrangements about 90% or about 30% of the time, broadly matching IMGT annotations. Roughly uniform sequencing depth across donors was assumed in presence/absence analyses, although this assumption may not hold. Most CMV-associated TCR beta chains appeared to be HLA-restricted in a later analysis, and the HLA associations seemed to be driven largely by CMV exposure. Correlated functional status among segregating V segments might reflect linkage disequilibrium, but an unknown experimental factor could not be ruled out. It was suggested by the authors that the approach could potentially be generalized to other disease states and immunological phenotypes. When HLA alleles, especially DR and DQ, strongly co-occurred, TCR associations were difficult to assign to individual alleles. In a later analysis, TCR association rates were found to vary across HLA loci, with the most associated TCRs seen for DRB1 alleles and the fewest for HLA-C alleles. The only immune exposure information available for the cohort was CMV serostatus. The study listed approximately 150 TCR beta chains as associated with cytomegalovirus. In vitro tests confirmed that a few of the cytomegalovirus-associated TCR beta chains recognize cytomegalovirus antigens. A further reported finding was that TCR beta sequences accurately predicted the HLA-A and HLA-B alleles for most subjects in the first cohort. A later analysis found that HLA-associated TCR beta chains were more clonally expanded and had lower generation probabilities than equally common non-associated chains. A group of highly shared sequence variants was considered likely to be a technical artifact of the sequencing pipeline. Because HLA typing was unavailable for some donors at each locus, only the typed subset was used in association tests. The 87-base-pair reads could not distinguish some IMGT-functional V segments, including TRBV6-2 and TRBV6-3, so those segments were excluded. Most TCR sequences were observed very rarely across donors, whereas some public TCRs were present in many individuals. The classifier was reported to diagnose cytomegalovirus status with high specificity and sensitivity in both the original and validation cohorts. According to a later analysis, parvovirus B19, influenza, CMV and Epstein-Barr virus appeared linked to several top co-occurrence clusters.

Taken from the germline V gene, the CDR1 and CDR2 loops are SGDLS and YYNGEE. CDR3 length: 15 amino acids, cysteine to phenylalanine. CDR3 DNA only is kept here, 45 bases in frame from base 1. V ends up 4 bases short and J 9 bases short, with an unmatched junction base count of 10. The cohort was made up of 650 to 700 healthy bone marrow donors. At the time of sampling, every cohort member was nominally healthy, though immune exposures that went unrecorded were likely present. The donor tested CMV seropositive, placing the donor among the 289 seropositive members of the cohort. A peripheral blood sample was collected from each donor, and TCR beta sequencing was performed on peripheral blood mononuclear cells. The Qiagen DNeasy Blood Extraction Kit was used to extract genomic DNA from the blood cell samples.

The source is a man aged 50-59 years in good health and CMV-seropositive. Input material: PBMCs. Here the chain combines TRBV9 and TRBJ2-1; 10 bases in the middle match TRBD2. CDR3 sequence: CASSPSGSQGSEQFF. The DNA is as follows: TGTGCCAGCAGCCCTAGCGGGAGTCAGGGGAGTGAGCAGTTCTTC.